This is a list of T cell receptor beta chains from one sample in a study of PD-1 blockade in classical Hodgkin lymphoma. TCRdb's copy holds only in-frame clones and misses some; the assay was immunoSEQ multiplex PCR. The repertoire includes around 43,000 clones, just over 90% of them detected once, and 4% to 6% sits in the top ten. Sequences were obtained from peripheral blood mononuclear cells (PBMCs). The receptors were sampled from a human donor with classical Hodgkin lymphoma. The conserved cysteine and the conserved F or W are not part of the CDR3 here. Each record gives: J gene, V gene, clone size, CDR3 protein. Some rows mark clone size as missing; the rest say once, few, many or name a class of expanded clone.

TRBJ1-5,TRBV14,-,ASSQGRGGPQH
TRBJ2-2,TRBV10-3,-,AISEIRLNTGELF
TRBJ2-2,TRBV4-1,-,ASSSRTNTGELF
TRBJ1-1,TRBV6-1,-,ASSEEGHLGTEAF
TRBJ2-6,TRBV2,once,ASRGGSGANVLT
TRBJ1-5,TRBV5-1,-,ASSRNRVSNQPQH
TRBJ1-4,TRBV28,-,ASSGTTNEKLF
TRBJ2-5,TRBV28,-,ASSSGTKGAKLETQY
TRBJ2-5,TRBV2,-,ASSVREREWRETQY
TRBJ2-5,TRBV4-1,-,ASGVTTGETQY
TRBJ2-7,TRBV14,-,ASSLAGNTYEQY
TRBJ1-2,TRBV29-1,-,SVEGQDYGYT
TRBJ2-7,TRBV28,-,ASSPVPYEQY
TRBJ1-1,TRBV5-6,-,ATSAQPNTEAF
TRBJ2-7,TRBV7-3,-,ASSLTGEQY
TRBJ2-7,TRBV28,-,ASGTSGSHSYEQY
TRBJ1-5,TRBV19,-,ASSPGTAGGQPQH
TRBJ2-1,TRBV25-1,-,ASSEWLAGTNEQF
TRBJ1-1,TRBV11-2,-,ASTLRRGRVYTGEAF